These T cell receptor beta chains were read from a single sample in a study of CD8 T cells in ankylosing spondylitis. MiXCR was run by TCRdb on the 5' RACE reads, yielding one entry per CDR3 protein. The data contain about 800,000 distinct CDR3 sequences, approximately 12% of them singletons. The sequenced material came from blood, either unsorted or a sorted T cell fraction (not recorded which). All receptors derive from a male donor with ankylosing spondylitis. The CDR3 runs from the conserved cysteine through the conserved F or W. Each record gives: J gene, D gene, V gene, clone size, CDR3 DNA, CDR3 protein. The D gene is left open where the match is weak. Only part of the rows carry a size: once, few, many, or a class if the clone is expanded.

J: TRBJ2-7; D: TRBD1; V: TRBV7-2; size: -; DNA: TGTGCCAGCAGCGAAGACAGGGGCGTCGACGAGCAGTACTTC; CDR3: CASSEDRGVDEQYF
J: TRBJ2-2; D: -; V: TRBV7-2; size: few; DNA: TGTGCCAGCAGCGTAATTGGTAGTAGCGGGGAGCTGTTTTTT; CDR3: CASSVIGSSGELFF
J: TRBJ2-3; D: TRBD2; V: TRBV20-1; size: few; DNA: TGCAGTGCTAGAAGCGGGAGTGGGTTAGATACGCAGTATTTT; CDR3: CSARSGSGLDTQYF
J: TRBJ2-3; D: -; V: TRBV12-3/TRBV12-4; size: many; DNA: TGTGCCAGCAGTCCGCCCGGCCCAGGCACAGATACGCAGTATTTT; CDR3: CASSPPGPGTDTQYF
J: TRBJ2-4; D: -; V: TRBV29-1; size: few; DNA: TGCAGCGTTGACCTGGGGGGACGGGGTAACATTCAGTACTTC; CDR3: CSVDLGGRGNIQYF
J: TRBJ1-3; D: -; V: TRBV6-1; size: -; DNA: TGTGCCAGCAGCAGGAGTAGCGGTGAAAACACCATATATTTT; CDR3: CASSRSSGENTIYF
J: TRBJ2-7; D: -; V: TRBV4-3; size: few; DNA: TGCGCCAGCAGCCAACAGTGGGCGGGCGCTTCCTACGAGCAGTACTTC; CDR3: CASSQQWAGASYEQYF
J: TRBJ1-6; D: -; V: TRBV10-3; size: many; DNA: TGTGCCACCTCTGACGGGACCGGATCCCTCCACTTT; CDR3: CATSDGTGSLHF
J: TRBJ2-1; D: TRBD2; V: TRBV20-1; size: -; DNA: TGCAGTGCCAGGAGCGGGAGGGGCAATGAGCAGTTCTTC; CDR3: CSARSGRGNEQFF
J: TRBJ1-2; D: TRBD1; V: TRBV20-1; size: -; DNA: TGCAGTGCTGGGACAGGGCTTTTGCGTGGCTATGGCTACACCTTC; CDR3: CSAGTGLLRGYGYTF
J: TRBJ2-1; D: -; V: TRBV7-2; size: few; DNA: TGTGCCAGCAGCTACTTCCGGGAGAGCTCCTACAATGAGCAGTTCTTC; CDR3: CASSYFRESSYNEQFF
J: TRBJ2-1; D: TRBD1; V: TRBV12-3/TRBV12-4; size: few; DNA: TGTGCCAGCAGCCGACGACAGGACAGGGGGAATGAGCAGTTCTTC; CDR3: CASSRRQDRGNEQFF
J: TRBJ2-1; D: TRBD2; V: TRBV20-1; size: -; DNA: TGCAGTGCTTATTTTGCGGGAGGGCGCAATGAGCAGTTCTTC; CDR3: CSAYFAGGRNEQFF
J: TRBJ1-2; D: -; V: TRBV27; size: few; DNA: TGTGCCAGCAGTTTGATCCAGGGCGACAAAGGCTACACCTTC; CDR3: CASSLIQGDKGYTF
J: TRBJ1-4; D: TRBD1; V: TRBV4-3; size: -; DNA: TGCGCCAGCAGCCCACTACAGGGGCTCGGTGAAAAACTGTTTTTT; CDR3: CASSPLQGLGEKLFF
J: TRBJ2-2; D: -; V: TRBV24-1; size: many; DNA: TGTGCCACCAGTGGCCGGGGCCGGGAGCTGTTTTTT; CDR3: CATSGRGRELFF
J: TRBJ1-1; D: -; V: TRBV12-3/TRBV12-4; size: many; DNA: TGTGCCAGCAGCGAAGGGGGAATGAACACTGAAGCTTTCTTT; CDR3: CASSEGGMNTEAFF
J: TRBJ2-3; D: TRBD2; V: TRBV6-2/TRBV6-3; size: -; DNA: TGTGCCAGCAGTTACGTCAGCGGGGGGCCCACAGATACGCAGTATTTT; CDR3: CASSYVSGGPTDTQYF
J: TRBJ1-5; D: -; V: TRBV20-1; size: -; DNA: TGCAGTGCTAGAGACGCCAGGGGCTTCAATCAGCCCCAGCATTTT; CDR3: CSARDARGFNQPQHF
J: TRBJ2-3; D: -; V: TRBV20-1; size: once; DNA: TGCAGTGCTATGCCTCCCCGCTATTCTAGCACAGATACGCAGTATTTT; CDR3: CSAMPPRYSSTDTQYF
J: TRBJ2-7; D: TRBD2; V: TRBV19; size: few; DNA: TGTGCCAGTAGCCCCGGGGTAGCGGGATTCTCCTACGAGCAGTACTTC; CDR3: CASSPGVAGFSYEQYF
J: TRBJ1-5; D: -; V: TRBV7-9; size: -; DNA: TGTGCCAGCAGCTTAAAGGCCTATCAGCCCCAGCATTTT; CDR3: CASSLKAYQPQHF
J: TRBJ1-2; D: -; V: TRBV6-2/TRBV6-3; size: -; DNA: TGTGCCAGCAGTACCCGGGACATCGGTAACTATGGCTACACCTTC; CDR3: CASSTRDIGNYGYTF
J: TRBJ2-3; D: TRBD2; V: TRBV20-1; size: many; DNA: TGCAGTGCTAGAGATCTCGCGGGGGGGAGAGATACGCAGTATTTT; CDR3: CSARDLAGGRDTQYF
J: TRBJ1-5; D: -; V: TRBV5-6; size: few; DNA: TGTGCCAGCAGCAAGGGACCGTCTAGCAATCAGCCCCAGCATTTT; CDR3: CASSKGPSSNQPQHF
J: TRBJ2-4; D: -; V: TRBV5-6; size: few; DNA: TGTGCCAGCAGCTTGATTCAAGCCAAAAACATTCAGTACTTC; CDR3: CASSLIQAKNIQYF
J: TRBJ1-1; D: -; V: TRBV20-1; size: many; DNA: TGCAGTGCTAGAGATATTACGGTTCTGACTGAAGCTTTCTTT; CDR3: CSARDITVLTEAFF
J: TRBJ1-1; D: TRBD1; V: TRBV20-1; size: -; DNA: TGCAGTGCTAGTCAGGGGGCGGCTTACACTGAAGCTTTCTTT; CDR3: CSASQGAAYTEAFF
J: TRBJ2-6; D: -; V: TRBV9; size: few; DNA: TGTGCCAGCAGCCGGACAACAGGAGTCTCTGGGGCCAACGTCCTGACTTTC; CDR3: CASSRTTGVSGANVLTF
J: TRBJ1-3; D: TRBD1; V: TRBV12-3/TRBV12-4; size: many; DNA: TGTGCCAGCAGTTCGTGGGGACAGGGAAACACCATATATTTT; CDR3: CASSSWGQGNTIYF
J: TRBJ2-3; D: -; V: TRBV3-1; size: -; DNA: TGTGCCAGCTGCTGTGTGGCCTTTTCAGATACGCAGTATTTT; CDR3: CASCCVAFSDTQYF
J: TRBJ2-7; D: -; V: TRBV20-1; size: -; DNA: TGCAGTGCTAGAGACCCACCTCTGGAGCAGTACTTC; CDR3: CSARDPPLEQYF
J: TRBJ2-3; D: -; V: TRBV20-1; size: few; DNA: TGCAGTGCTTCAGACTCCCCGGGAGATACGCAGTATTTT; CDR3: CSASDSPGDTQYF
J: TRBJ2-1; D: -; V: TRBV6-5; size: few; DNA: TGTGCCAGCAGTTACCGCACGGCTACTTTTTACAATGAGCAGTTCTTC; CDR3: CASSYRTATFYNEQFF
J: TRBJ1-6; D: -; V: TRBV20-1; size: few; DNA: TGCAGTGCTAGAACCCAGGCCACCTCCCGAGCACCCCTCCACTTT; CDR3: CSARTQATSRAPLHF
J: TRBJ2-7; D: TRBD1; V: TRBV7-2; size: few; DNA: TGTGCCAGCAGCTTAGCGTTAGGGGGCCCCTACGAGCAGTACTTC; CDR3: CASSLALGGPYEQYF
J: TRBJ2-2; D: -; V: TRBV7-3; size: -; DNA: TGTGCCAGCAGCGAAATAGGGACCACCGGGGAGCTGTTTTTT; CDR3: CASSEIGTTGELFF
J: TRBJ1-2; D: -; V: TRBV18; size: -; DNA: TGTGCCAGCTCACTGCCGACAGTTAACTATGGCTACACCTTC; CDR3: CASSLPTVNYGYTF
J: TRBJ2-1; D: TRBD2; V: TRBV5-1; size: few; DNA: TGCGCCAGCAGGGCCGTGACTAGCGGGAGAGGGTTGGGTGAGCAGTTCTTC; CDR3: CASRAVTSGRGLGEQFF
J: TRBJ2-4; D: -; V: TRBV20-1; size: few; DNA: TGCAGTGCTAGCATCGGCGGGGCGTCCGATAACATTCAGTACTTC; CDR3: CSASIGGASDNIQYF